This TCR beta chain was observed in a study of blood T cell repertoires in COVID-19. Study in general: COVID-19 samples collected from the United States, Italy and Spain covered acute and convalescent phases. T cells, B-cell-depleted T cells, or PBMCs supplied cDNA or gDNA.

The CDR3 has 15 amino acids. Germline CDR1 LGHDT, CDR2 YNNKEL (reference sequence). The junction had 5 bases not matched to a gene; V was cut back by 0 bases and J by 3 bases. A few counts support this clone. How the authors handled the data: Researchers report that nucleated cell counts were estimated from reference gene primer amplification. TCRdb's copy holds only in-frame clones and misses some; the assay was immunoSEQ multiplex PCR. The V and J calls and the clone size are those of that table, but D and trimming were determined from the DNA. The data show a few hundred thousand clones, with 84% seen just once and 3.5% to 5% held by the top ten.

This chain connects TRBV3-1 (or the pseudogene TRBV3-2) to TRBJ2-7, with 7 bases that match TRBD2. Input material: peripheral blood. The sequence was collected from a man aged 60 to 75 with acute or convalescent COVID-19. The CDR3 loop is CASSQDGTTYYEQYF. DNA for the CDR3: TGTGCCAGCAGCCAAGACGGGACTACATACTACGAGCAGTACTTC.